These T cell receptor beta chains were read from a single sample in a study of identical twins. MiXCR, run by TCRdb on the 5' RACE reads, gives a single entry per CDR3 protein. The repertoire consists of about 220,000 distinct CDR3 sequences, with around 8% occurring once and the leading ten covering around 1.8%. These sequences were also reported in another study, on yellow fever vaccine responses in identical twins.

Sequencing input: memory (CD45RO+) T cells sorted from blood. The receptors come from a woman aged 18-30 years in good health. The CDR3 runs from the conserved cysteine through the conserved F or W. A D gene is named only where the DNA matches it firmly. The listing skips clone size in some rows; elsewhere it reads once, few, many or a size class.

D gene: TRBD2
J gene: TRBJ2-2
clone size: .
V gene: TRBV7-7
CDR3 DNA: TGTGCTAGCAGCCCAACTAGCGGGGCACTCACCGGGGAGCTGTTTTTT
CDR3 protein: CASSPTSGALTGELFF

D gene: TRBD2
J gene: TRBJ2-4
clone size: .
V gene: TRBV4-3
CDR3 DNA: TGCGCCAGCAGCCTTGGGACTAGCGGGAGTAAGAACATTCAGTACTTC
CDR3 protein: CASSLGTSGSKNIQYF

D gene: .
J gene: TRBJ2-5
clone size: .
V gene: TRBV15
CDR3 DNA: TGTGCCACCAGCAGAGATTGGGGCGAGACCCAGTACTTC
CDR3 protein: CATSRDWGETQYF

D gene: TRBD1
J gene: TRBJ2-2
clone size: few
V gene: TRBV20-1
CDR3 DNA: TGCAGTGCTAGAGGGACAGGGACGAACACCGGGGAGCTGTTTTTT
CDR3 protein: CSARGTGTNTGELFF

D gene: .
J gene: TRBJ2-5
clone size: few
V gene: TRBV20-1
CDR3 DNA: TGCAGTGCTACTCCCAGCCTCGAGACCCAGTACTTC
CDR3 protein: CSATPSLETQYF

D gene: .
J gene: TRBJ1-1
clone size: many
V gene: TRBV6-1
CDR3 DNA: TGTGCCAGCAGTGAAGCGCTCACCAGGTTGGCTTTCTTT
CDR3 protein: CASSEALTRLAFF

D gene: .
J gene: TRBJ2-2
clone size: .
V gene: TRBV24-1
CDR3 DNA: TGTGCCACCAGTGAGCAGAACACCGGGGAGCTGTTTTTT
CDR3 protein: CATSEQNTGELFF

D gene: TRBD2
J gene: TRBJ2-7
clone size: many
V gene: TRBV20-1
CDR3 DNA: TGCAGTGCTATTAGCGGGAGAAGAGCCTACGAGCAGTACTTC
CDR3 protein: CSAISGRRAYEQYF

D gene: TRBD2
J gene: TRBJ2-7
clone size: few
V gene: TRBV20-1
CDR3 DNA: TGCAGTGCCGGTAGGGCTAGCGGCCGGCTCGAGCAGTACTTC
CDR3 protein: CSAGRASGRLEQYF

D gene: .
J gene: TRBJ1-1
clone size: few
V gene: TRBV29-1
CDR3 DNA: TGCAGCTTCGGAGGGAACACTGAAGCTTTCTTT
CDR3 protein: CSFGGNTEAFF

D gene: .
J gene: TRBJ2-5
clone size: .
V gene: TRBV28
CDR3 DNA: TGTGCCGGTGGCGTGGGGGGCCAAGAGACCCAGTACTTC
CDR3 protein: CAGGVGGQETQYF

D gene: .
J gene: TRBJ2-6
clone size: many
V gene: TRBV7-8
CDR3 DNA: TGTGCCAGCAGCCTCTTCTCCGGGGAAGCTGGGGCCAACGTCCTGACTTTC
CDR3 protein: CASSLFSGEAGANVLTF

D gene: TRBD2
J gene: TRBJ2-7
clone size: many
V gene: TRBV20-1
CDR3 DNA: TGCAGTGCCTGGGGACTAGCGGGAGCCGAGCAGTACTTC
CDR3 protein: CSAWGLAGAEQYF

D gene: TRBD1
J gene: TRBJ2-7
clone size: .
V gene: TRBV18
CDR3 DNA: TGTGCCAGCTCACTCCGGGACAGGGGGGCCTACGAGCAGTACTTC
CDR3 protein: CASSLRDRGAYEQYF

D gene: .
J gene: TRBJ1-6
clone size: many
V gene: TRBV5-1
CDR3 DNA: TGCGCCAGCAGCTTGACACCGGGACGGTATAATTCACCCCTCCACTTT
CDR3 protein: CASSLTPGRYNSPLHF

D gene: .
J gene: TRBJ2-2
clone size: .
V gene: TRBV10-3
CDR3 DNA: TGTGCCATCAGGATAAATCACGCGACTCCTTCGAACACCGGGGAGCTGTTTTTT
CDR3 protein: CAIRINHATPSNTGELFF

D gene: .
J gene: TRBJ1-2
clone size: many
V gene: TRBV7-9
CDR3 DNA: TGTGCCAGCAGCGAGAAGGGGGACGGCTATGGCTACACCTTC
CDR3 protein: CASSEKGDGYGYTF

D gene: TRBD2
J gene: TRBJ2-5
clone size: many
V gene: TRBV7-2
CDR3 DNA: TGTGCCAGCAGCTCCGTCCTTAGCGGGAGGGGTAGTGAGACCCAGTACTTC
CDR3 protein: CASSSVLSGRGSETQYF

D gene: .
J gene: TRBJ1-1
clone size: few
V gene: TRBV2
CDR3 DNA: TGTGCCAGCAGTGAAGGGGGGTGGGACACTGAAGCTTTCTTT
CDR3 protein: CASSEGGWDTEAFF

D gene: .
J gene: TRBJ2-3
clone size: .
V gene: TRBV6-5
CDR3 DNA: TGTGCCAGCAGTATTCAGGTGGATACGCAGTATTTT
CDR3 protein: CASSIQVDTQYF

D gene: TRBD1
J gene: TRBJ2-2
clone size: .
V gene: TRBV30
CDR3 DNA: TGTGCCTATGACCCCGGGACAGGGGGTATGAACACCGGGGAGCTGTTTTTT
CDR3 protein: CAYDPGTGGMNTGELFF

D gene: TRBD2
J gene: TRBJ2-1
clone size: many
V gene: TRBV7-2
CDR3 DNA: TGTGCCAGCAGCTTAGCTAGCGGGACTTACAATGAGCAGTTCTTC
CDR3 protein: CASSLASGTYNEQFF

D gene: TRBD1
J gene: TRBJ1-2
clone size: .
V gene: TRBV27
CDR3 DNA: TGTGCCAGCAGGAGTGGGGGCAGGGGGTTTGGGGGCTACACCTTC
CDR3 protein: CASRSGGRGFGGYTF

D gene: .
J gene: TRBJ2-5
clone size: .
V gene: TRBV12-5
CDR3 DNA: TGTGCTAGTGGTTTGGGACTAGAGTGGGGGACCCAGTACTTC
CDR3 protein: CASGLGLEWGTQYF

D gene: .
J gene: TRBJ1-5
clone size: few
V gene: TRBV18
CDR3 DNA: TGTGCCAGCTCACCACTGGAGGGTCAGCCCCAGCATTTT
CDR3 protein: CASSPLEGQPQHF

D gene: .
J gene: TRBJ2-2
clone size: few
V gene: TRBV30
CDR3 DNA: TGTGCCTGGAGTGTACGTCAGGGGCCTAACACCGGGGAGCTGTTTTTT
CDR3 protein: CAWSVRQGPNTGELFF

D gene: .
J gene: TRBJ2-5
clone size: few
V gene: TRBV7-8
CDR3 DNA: TGTGCCAGCAGCTTAGGCCCAGGGATGGGAGAGACCCAGTACTTC
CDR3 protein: CASSLGPGMGETQYF

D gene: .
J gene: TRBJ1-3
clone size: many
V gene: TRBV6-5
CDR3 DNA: TGTGCCAGCAAATATGGAAACACCATATATTTT
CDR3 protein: CASKYGNTIYF

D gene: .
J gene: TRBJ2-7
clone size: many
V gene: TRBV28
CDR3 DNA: TGTGCCAGCAGTTTAAGGCGGAGAGGGGCCTACGAGCAGTACTTC
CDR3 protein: CASSLRRRGAYEQYF

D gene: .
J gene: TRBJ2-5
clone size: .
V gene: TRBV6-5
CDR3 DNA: TGTGCCAGCAGTTACTCGAGCTCCCAAGAGACCCAGTACTTC
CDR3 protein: CASSYSSSQETQYF

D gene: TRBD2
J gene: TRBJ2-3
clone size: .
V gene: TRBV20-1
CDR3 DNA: TGCAGTGCGGAACCGGGACTAGCGGGAGGAACAACGCAGTATTTT
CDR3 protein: CSAEPGLAGGTTQYF

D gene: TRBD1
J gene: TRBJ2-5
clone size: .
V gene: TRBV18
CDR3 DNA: TGTGCCAGCTCACCTCAACCGGGACAGGGAGGTGAGACCCAGTACTTC
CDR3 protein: CASSPQPGQGGETQYF

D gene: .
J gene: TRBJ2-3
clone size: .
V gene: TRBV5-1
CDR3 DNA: TGCGCCAGCACCGGGTTAATCACAGATACGCAGTATTTT
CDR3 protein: CASTGLITDTQYF

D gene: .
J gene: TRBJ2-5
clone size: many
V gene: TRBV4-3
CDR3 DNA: TGCGCCAGCAGCTTTGGACAGCAAGAGACCCAGTACTTC
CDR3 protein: CASSFGQQETQYF

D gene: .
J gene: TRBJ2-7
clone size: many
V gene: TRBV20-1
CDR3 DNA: TGCAGTGCGGGGACTGTTTACGAGCAGTACTTC
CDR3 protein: CSAGTVYEQYF

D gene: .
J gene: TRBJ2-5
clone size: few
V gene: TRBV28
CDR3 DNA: TGTGCCAGCAACCAGGGACGCCAAGAGACCCAGTACTTC
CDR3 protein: CASNQGRQETQYF

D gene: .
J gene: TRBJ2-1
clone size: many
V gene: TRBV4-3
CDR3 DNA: TGCGCCAGCAGCCAAGATGGAACCGGTACCTATGAGCAGTTCTTC
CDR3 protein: CASSQDGTGTYEQFF

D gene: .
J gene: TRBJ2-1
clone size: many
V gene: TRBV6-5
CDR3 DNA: TGTGCCAGCAGTTACTCGATCCCCGCCAGGGCCCACAATGAGCAGTTCTTC
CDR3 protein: CASSYSIPARAHNEQFF

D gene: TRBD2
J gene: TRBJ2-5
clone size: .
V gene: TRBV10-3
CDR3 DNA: TGTGCCATCAGTGAGTCGGGTACTAGCGGTAAAGAGACCCAGTACTTC
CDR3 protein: CAISESGTSGKETQYF

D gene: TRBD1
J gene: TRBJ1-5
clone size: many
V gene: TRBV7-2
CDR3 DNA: TGTGCCAGCAGCCTTAGGGGACAGAAGGTCCAGCCCCAGCATTTT
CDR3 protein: CASSLRGQKVQPQHF